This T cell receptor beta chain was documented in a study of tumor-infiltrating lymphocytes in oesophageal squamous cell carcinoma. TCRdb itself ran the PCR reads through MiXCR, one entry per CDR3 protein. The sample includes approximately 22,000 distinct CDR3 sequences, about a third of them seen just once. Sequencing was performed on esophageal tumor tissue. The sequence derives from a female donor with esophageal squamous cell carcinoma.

CDR3 in amino acids: CASSPTLAAYEQFF. The DNA of the CDR3 is TGCGCCAGCAGCCCGACACTAGCGGCCTACGAGCAGTTCTTC. The V gene is TRBV5-1, the J gene TRBJ2-5; 8 bases map to TRBD2. With the DNA end fitting TRBJ2-1 better, the J assignment may be wrong. Germline values: CDR1 SGHRS, CDR2 YFSETQ. CDR3 length: 14 residues.